This T cell receptor (beta chain) was documented in a study of cytomegalovirus exposure and HLA in healthy donors. The V end was cut by 6 bases, the J end by 8 bases, with 13 bases between. Germline CDR1 and CDR2: ENHRY and SYGVKD. This CDR3 is built from 12 residues. The PCR contained 60 Vbeta and 13 Jbeta primers. Profiling relied on immunoSEQ multiplex PCR, and the TCRdb table lists in-frame clones only, not all of them. The table shows about 160,000 clones, with roughly four fifths occurring only once. The chain is built from TRBV10-3 and TRBJ1-1; D unresolved. This clonotype was obtained from a man aged 55 to 70 in good health and CMV-seronegative. The specimen sequenced was PBMCs. The CDR3 loop is CAIRNLTAEAFF. Here the CDR3 DNA reads TGTGCCATCAGGAATTTAACAGCAGAAGCTTTCTTT.